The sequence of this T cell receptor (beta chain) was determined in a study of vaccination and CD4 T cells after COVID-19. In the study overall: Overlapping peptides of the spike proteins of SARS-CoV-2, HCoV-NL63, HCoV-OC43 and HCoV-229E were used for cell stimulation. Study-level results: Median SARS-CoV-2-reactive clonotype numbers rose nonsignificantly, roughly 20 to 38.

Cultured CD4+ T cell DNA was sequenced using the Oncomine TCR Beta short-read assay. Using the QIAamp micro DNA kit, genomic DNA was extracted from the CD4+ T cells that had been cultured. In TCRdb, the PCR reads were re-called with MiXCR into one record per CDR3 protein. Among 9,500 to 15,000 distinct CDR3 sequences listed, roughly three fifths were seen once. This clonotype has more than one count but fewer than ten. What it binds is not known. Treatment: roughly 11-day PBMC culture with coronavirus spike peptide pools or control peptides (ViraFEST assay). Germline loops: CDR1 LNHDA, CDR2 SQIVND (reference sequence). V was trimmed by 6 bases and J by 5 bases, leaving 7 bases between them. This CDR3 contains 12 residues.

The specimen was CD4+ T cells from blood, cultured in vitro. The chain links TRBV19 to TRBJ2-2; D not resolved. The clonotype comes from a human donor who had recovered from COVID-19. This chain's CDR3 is CASSPRTGELFF. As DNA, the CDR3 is TGTGCCAGTAGCCCTAGAACCGGGGAGCTGTTTTTT.